A single sample gave rise to the 21 T cell receptor beta chains below, sequenced in a study of pediatric ulcerative colitis. Some clones are missing from TCRdb's copy, which holds only in-frame ones; the method was immunoSEQ multiplex PCR. The table shows 15,000 to 20,000 clones, with about 80% occurring only once. One to two pinch biopsies were taken from the rectum during colonoscopy. Sequencing used gut tissue. All receptors come from a boy younger than 18 who was a control in a study of pediatric ulcerative colitis.

The V and J genes are TRBV4-3 and TRBJ1-1; D remains unclear. V shed 0 bases and J shed 2 bases, with 7 bases lying between them. CDR1 is LGHNA, CDR2 YSLEER, per germline. The CDR3 is 14 amino acids. CDR3 residues: CASSQERFNTEAFF. The CDR3 region has the DNA TGCGCCAGCAGCCAAGAACGGTTTAACACTGAAGCTTTCTTT.

V and J are TRBV2 and TRBJ1-2; tentative D call: TRBD1 (5 bases). Germline V gene data show CDR1 as SNHLY and CDR2 as FYNNEI. The V and J ends lost 6 bases and 4 bases respectively, with 12 bases between them. This CDR3 comprises 13 residues. CDR3 region: CASRGEVTYGYTF. As DNA, the CDR3 is TGTGCCAGCAGGGGGGAGGTTACCTATGGCTACACCTTC.

J is TRBJ1-2 and V is TRBV7-2; the D is unclear. The V end lost 6 bases, the J end lost 8 bases, and 16 bases lay between the germline ends. The CDR3 runs to 13 residues. In germline, CDR1 is SGHTA, CDR2 FQGNSA. The CDR3 spells CASRGLSDLGYTF. CDR3 nucleotide sequence: TGTGCCAGCAGAGGCCTTTCTGACCTGGGCTACACCTTC.

The CDR3 nucleotides read TGTGCCAGCTCACCGGACAGAAGGTTTTCAACTAATGAAAAACTGTTTTTT. Protein product: CASSPDRRFSTNEKLFF. V gene TRBV18 combines with J gene TRBJ1-4; the D gene is possibly TRBD1 (6 bases). Per the germline V gene, CDR1 is KGHSH and CDR2 is LQKENI. The germline V and J ends were trimmed by 3 bases and 0 bases, with 14 bases remaining between them. This CDR3 has 17 amino acids.

The chain is built from TRBV28 and TRBJ2-3; tentative D call: TRBD1 (8 bases). CDR1 MDHEN and CDR2 SYDVKM come from the germline V gene. V was clipped by 2 bases and J by 3 bases, with 12 bases between them. There are 15 residues in the CDR3. CDR3 protein: CASSLQQGGTDTQYF. The CDR3, as DNA: TGTGCCAGCAGTTTACAACAGGGGGGGACAGATACGCAGTATTTT. The full variable domain, its missing parts supplied by reference TRBV28 and TRBJ2-3, is DVKVTQSSRYLVKRTGEKVFLECVQDMDHENMFWYRQDPGLGLRLIYFSYDVKMKEKGDIPEGYSVSREKKERFSLILESASTNQTSMYLCASSLQQGGTDTQYFGPGTRLTVL.

The chain employs TRBV21-1 and TRBJ1-5; no check of the table's D call, TRBD1, against the DNA was made. TRBV21-1 is shown as a pseudogene. The CDR3 has 17 residues. CDR3 in DNA: TGTGCCAGCAGCAAAGGACAGTTCGGAGTGGAAAATCAGCCCCAGCATTTT. The encoded protein is CASSKGQFGVENQPQHF.

This chain's CDR3 is CASSWRDSSYEQYF. Here the CDR3 DNA reads TGTGCCAGCAGTTGGCGGGACAGTTCCTACGAGCAGTACTTC. The chain combines TRBV6-5 with TRBJ2-7; possibly TRBD1 for D (7 bases). Trimming took 4 bases from V and 1 from J, leaving 11 bases between them. Germline V gene sequence: CDR1 MNHEY, CDR2 SVGAGI. CDR3 length: 14 residues.

This clone was observed a few times. V usage is TRBV5-1 and J usage is TRBJ2-3; TRBD2 matches at 7 bases. Germline loops: CDR1 SGHRS, CDR2 YFSETQ. This CDR3 is built from 16 residues. V shed 4 bases and J 5 bases; nucleotides not matched to a gene: 13. As DNA, the CDR3 is TGCGCCAGCAGCCTCCTAGCGGTTACCGGGGGAGATACGCAGTATTTT. Its translation: CASSLLAVTGGDTQYF.

V is TRBV28 and J is TRBJ2-3; weak D call: TRBD1 (6 bases). The germline gives CDR1 MDHEN, CDR2 SYDVKM. The CDR3 has 16 amino acids. V was trimmed by 5 bases and J by 4 bases, leaving 19 bases between them. The CDR3 loop is CASSPRMDHRADTQYF. CDR3 in DNA: TGTGCCAGCAGTCCGCGCATGGACCACAGGGCAGATACGCAGTATTTT.

This clone was counted a few times. The chain couples TRBV9 to TRBJ2-5, with 8 bases that match TRBD1. This CDR3 contains 15 residues. With V trimmed by 3 bases and J by 4 bases, 8 bases remained unmatched. CDR1 is SGDLS, CDR2 YYNGEE, per germline. CDR3 coding DNA: TGTGCCAGCAGCGCCCCTGGACAGGGCTTAGAGACCCAGTACTTC. Translated: CASSAPGQGLETQYF.

The rearrangement joins TRBV7-6 to TRBJ2-7, with 10 bases identical to TRBD1. The V gene's germline CDR1 is SGHVS and CDR2 FNYEAQ. Trimming at V came to 5 bases and at J to 2 bases, leaving 3 bases not matched to a gene. The CDR3 contains 14 residues. CDR3 bases: TGTGCCAGCAGCCGGGGGACAGGGGCCTACGAGCAGTACTTC. It specifies CASSRGTGAYEQYF.

The chain links TRBV9 to TRBJ2-1; 9 positions match TRBD2. V shed 3 bases and J 0 bases; nucleotides not matched to a gene: 4. Per germline, CDR1 SGDLS and CDR2 YYNGEE. This CDR3 spans 16 amino acids. CDR3 amino acids: CASSGYSGSSYNEQFF. Here the CDR3 DNA reads TGTGCCAGCAGCGGATATAGCGGGAGCTCCTACAATGAGCAGTTCTTC.

This clone was observed a few times. The chain carries TRBV11-2 and TRBJ2-3; 9 bases fit TRBD1. Germline V gene data show CDR1 as SGHAT and CDR2 as FQNNGV. This CDR3 contains 13 residues. V dropped 4 bases and J dropped 10; count of bases not matched to a gene: 6. CDR3 in amino acids: CASSSGTGFAQYF. The DNA for the CDR3 is TGTGCCAGCAGCTCCGGGACAGGGTTCGCGCAGTATTTT. The full variable domain, its missing parts supplied by reference TRBV11-2 and TRBJ2-3, is EAGVAQSPRYKIIEKRQSVAFWCNPISGHATLYWYQQILGQGPKLLIQFQNNGVVDDSQLPKDRFSAERLKGVDSTLKIQPAKLEDSAVYLCASSSGTGFAQYFGPGTRLTVL.

The rearrangement uses TRBV7-8 and TRBJ2-3; 10 bases map to TRBD2. Germline V lookup: CDR1 SGHVS, CDR2 FQNEAQ. Trimming removed 0 bases from V and 3 bases from J; junction bases left unmatched: 6. The CDR3 covers 17 residues. Here the CDR3 reads CASSLAALAGATDTQYF. CDR3 bases: TGTGCCAGCAGCTTAGCGGCCCTAGCGGGAGCTACAGATACGCAGTATTTT. Supplemented by reference TRBV7-8 and TRBJ2-3, the full variable domain reads GAGVSQSPRYKVAKRGQDVALRCDPISGHVSLFWYQQALGQGPEFLTYFQNEAQLDKSGLPSDRFFAERPEGSVSTLKIQRTQQEDSAVYLCASSLAALAGATDTQYFGPGTRLTVL.

The table lists this clone with a count of one. V and J are TRBV5-6 and TRBJ2-2; D is uncertain. Germline V lookup: CDR1 SGHDT, CDR2 YYEEEE. CDR3 length: 13 amino acids. V gave up 2 bases and J gave up 6 bases, with 8 bases separating them. The DNA for the CDR3 is TGTGCCAGCAGCTTTAGGTCCGCCGGGGAGCTGTTTTTT. Translation gives CASSFRSAGELFF.

The chain is built from TRBV15 and TRBJ2-3; 11 nucleotides align to TRBD2. Per germline, CDR1 LNHNV and CDR2 YYDKDF (reference sequence). J lost 5 bases, V lost 2 bases, and 9 bases had no gene match. There are 17 residues in the CDR3. As DNA, the CDR3 is TGTGCCACCAGCAGAAATATACTAGCGGGAGTGGAAGATACGCAGTATTTT. Residues: CATSRNILAGVEDTQYF.

The chain recombines TRBV7-6 with TRBJ1-1; D remains ambiguous. Germline V gene lookup returns CDR1 SGHVS and CDR2 FNYEAQ. Trimming pared 3 bases from V and 2 bases from J, leaving 4 bases between. The CDR3 runs to 12 residues. The CDR3 loop reads CASSFVNTEAFF. The CDR3 bases are TGTGCCAGCAGCTTTGTTAACACTGAAGCTTTCTTT.

V is TRBV29-1 and J is TRBJ1-3, with D hard to call. V lost 3 bases and J lost 1, with 7 bases in between. The CDR3 is 13 residues long. Germline assignment: CDR1 SQVTM and CDR2 ANQGSEA. Here the CDR3 reads CSVDVGSGNTIYF. The CDR3 nucleotides are TGCAGCGTTGATGTAGGGTCTGGAAACACCATATATTTT.

The sample holds a few counts of this clone. The rearrangement joins TRBV19 to TRBJ1-1; D is ambiguous. Trimming cost V 4 bases and J 5 bases, with 8 bases left between them. Germline CDR1 LNHDA, CDR2 SQIVND (reference sequence). The CDR3 covers 12 residues. CDR3: CASSRARTEAFF. In DNA, the CDR3 is TGTGCCAGTAGTAGGGCGCGGACTGAAGCTTTCTTT.

In nucleotides, the CDR3 is TGTGCCAGTAGCCTTCGACCGAACCGCTCCTATAATTCACCCCTCCACTTT. Protein: CASSLRPNRSYNSPLHF. V and J are TRBV19 and TRBJ1-6; unclear D gene. V lost 6 bases and J lost 0, with 15 bases in between. CDR3 length equals 17 residues. Germline CDR1 is LNHDA and CDR2 is SQIVND (reference sequence).

This clone was seen more than once but under ten times. Here the CDR3 DNA reads TGTGCCAGCAGTGAACAGGGAGGGTATGGCTACACCTTC. It specifies CASSEQGGYGYTF. The chain recombines TRBV2 with TRBJ1-2; TRBD1 might be the D (5 bases). With 2 bases removed from V and 5 bases from J, the gap between germline ends came to 9 bases. The CDR3 runs to 13 residues. The V gene's germline CDR1 is SNHLY and CDR2 FYNNEI. The whole variable domain, remainder taken from reference TRBV2 and TRBJ1-2, is EPEVTQTPSHQVTQMGQEVILRCVPISNHLYFYWYRQILGQKVEFLVSFYNNEISEKSEIFDDQFSVERPDGSNFTLKIRSTKLEDSAMYFCASSEQGGYGYTFGSGTRLTVV.